This TCR beta chain was recovered during a study of T-cell memory formation after mild COVID-19. Findings and limits, study-wide: Cross-reactive memory seemingly joined, as some responding clones were found in pre-infection memory. Contracting clones from day 15 to 85 showed balanced CD4/CD8; later expanders favored CD4+.

Trimming left V 6 bases short and J 2 bases short, with 10 bases between. The CDR3 is 14 residues long. Germline loops: CDR1 SGHTA, CDR2 FQGNSA. About this clonotype: The target antigen is unknown.

5'RACE with constant-segment primers yielded barcoded, UMI-tagged TCR alpha and TCR beta cDNA libraries. TCRdb re-called the 5' RACE reads through MiXCR, storing one row per CDR3 protein. Of roughly 160,000 distinct CDR3 sequences in the sample, approximately 10% were seen once. The source material was PBMCs or a T cell subset sorted from them (not recorded which). V gene TRBV7-2 combines with J gene TRBJ2-2; no clear D. The TCR comes from a man younger than 30 who had mild COVID-19 (a few samples of this study predate the infection). Cell type and time point are not known. The CDR3 nucleotides read TGTGCCAGCAGGAGGACCCACAACACCGGGGAGCTGTTTTTT. Translated: CASRRTHNTGELFF. Using reference TRBV7-2 and TRBJ2-2 for the parts outside the CDR3, the full variable domain is GAGVSQSPSNKVTEKGKDVELRCDPISGHTALYWYRQSLGQGLEFLIYFQGNSAPDKSGLPSDRFSAERTGGSVSTLTIQRTQQEDSAVYLCASRRTHNTGELFFGEGSRLTVL.